These 3 T cell receptor beta chains originate from one sample sequenced in a study of T cell responses to AZD1222 COVID-19 vaccine. The data were produced by immunoSEQ multiplex PCR, yet TCRdb's version contains in-frame clones alone and is incomplete. Of 130,000 to 150,000 clones in the sample, about 90% were seen once. The material was peripheral blood, obtained on day 0 of AZD1222 vaccination. These receptors were obtained from an adult in good health.

J is TRBJ1-3 and V is TRBV6-5; D call uncertain. The CDR3 spans 15 residues. Trimming took off 6 bases at V and 1 base at J, with 13 bases between the two ends. CDR1 is MNHEY, CDR2 SVGAGI, per germline. CDR3 loop: CASRRVGQSGNTIYF. The CDR3 DNA reads TGTGCCAGCAGGCGGGTAGGGCAGTCTGGAAACACCATATATTTT.

The V and J genes are TRBV2 and TRBJ2-3; D not certain. V was pared by 8 bases and J by 2 bases, with 17 bases between. The CDR3 totals 15 residues. Germline V gene sequence: CDR1 SNHLY, CDR2 FYNNEI. The CDR3 protein is CASGGQVVSTDTQYF. The CDR3 region has the DNA TGTGCCAGCGGCGGCCAGGTTGTCTCCACAGATACGCAGTATTTT.

The chain combines TRBV7-2 with TRBJ1-5; 10 bases line up with TRBD1. This CDR3 is built from 15 residues. Germline V gives CDR1 SGHTA, CDR2 FQGNSA. Trimming took 5 bases from V and 5 from J; bases not matched to a gene: 6. This chain's CDR3 is CASSPDRGEYQPQHF. The CDR3 DNA reads as TGTGCCAGCAGCCCGGACAGGGGGGAATATCAGCCCCAGCATTTT.